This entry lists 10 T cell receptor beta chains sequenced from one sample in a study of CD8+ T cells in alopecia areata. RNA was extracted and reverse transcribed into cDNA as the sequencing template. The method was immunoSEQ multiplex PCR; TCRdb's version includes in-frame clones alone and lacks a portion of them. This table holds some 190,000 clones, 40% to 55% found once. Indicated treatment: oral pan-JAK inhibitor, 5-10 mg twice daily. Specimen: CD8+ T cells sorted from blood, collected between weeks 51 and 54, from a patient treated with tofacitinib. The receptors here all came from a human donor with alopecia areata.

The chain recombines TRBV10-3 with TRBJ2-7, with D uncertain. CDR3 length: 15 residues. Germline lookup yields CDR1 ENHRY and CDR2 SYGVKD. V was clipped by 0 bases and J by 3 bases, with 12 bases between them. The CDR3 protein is CAISESHQSNYEQYF. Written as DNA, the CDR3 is TGTGCCATCAGTGAGTCTCACCAGTCAAACTACGAGCAGTACTTC.

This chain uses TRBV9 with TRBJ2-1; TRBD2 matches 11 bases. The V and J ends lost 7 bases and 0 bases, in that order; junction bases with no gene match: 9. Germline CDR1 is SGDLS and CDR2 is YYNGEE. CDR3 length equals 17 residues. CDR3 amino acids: CASGQGLAASSYNEQFF. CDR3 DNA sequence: TGTGCCAGCGGACAGGGACTAGCGGCGAGCTCCTACAATGAGCAGTTCTTC.

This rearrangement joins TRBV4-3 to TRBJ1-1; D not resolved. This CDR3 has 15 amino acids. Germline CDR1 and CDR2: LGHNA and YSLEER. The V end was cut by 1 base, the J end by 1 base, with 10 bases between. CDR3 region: CASSQVWAENTEAFF. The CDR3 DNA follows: TGCGCCAGCAGCCAAGTCTGGGCGGAGAACACTGAAGCTTTCTTT.

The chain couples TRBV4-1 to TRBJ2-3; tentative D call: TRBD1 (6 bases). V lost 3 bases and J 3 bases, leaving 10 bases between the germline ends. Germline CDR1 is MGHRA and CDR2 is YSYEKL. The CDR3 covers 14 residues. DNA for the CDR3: TGCGCCAGCAGCCACAACACAGGGACAGATACGCAGTATTTT. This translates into CASSHNTGTDTQYF.

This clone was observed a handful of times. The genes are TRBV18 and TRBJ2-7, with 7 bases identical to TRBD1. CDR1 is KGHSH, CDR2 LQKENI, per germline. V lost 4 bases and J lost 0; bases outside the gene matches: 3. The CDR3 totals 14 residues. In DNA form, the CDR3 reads TGTGCCAGCTCACTGGACAGGAGCTCCTACGAGCAGTACTTC. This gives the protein CASSLDRSSYEQYF.

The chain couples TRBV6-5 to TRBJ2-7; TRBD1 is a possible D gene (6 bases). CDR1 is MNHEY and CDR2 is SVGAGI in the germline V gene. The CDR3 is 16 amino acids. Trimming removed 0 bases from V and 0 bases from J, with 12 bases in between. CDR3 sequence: CASSYSVGHPSYEQYF. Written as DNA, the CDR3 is TGTGCCAGCAGTTACTCGGTGGGACACCCCTCCTACGAGCAGTACTTC.

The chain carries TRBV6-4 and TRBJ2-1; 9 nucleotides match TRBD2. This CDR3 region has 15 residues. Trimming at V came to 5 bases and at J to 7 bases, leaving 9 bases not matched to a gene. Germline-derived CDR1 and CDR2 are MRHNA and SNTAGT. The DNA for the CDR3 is TGTGCCAGCAGTCCACGCGGGGGGGCGGGGAATGAGCAGTTCTTC. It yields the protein CASSPRGGAGNEQFF.

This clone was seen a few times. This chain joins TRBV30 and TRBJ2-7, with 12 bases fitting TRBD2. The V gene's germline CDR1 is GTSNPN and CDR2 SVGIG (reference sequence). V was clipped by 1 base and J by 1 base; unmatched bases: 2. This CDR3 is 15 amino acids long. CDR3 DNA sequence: TGTGCCTGGAGTGGACTAGCGGGGGATTCCTACGAGCAGTACTTC. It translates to CAWSGLAGDSYEQYF.

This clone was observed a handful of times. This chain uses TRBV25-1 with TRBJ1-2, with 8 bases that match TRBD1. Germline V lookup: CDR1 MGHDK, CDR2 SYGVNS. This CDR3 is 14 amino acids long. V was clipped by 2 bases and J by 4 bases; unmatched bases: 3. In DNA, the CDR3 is TGTGCCAGCAGTGAAACAGGGGGGCCCTATGGCTACACCTTC. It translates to CASSETGGPYGYTF.

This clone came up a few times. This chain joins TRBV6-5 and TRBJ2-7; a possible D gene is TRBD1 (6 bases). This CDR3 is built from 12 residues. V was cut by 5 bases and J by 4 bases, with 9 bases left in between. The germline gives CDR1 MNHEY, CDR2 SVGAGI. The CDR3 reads CASSTGSYEQYF. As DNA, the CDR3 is TGTGCCAGCAGTACAGGGTCGTACGAGCAGTACTTC.